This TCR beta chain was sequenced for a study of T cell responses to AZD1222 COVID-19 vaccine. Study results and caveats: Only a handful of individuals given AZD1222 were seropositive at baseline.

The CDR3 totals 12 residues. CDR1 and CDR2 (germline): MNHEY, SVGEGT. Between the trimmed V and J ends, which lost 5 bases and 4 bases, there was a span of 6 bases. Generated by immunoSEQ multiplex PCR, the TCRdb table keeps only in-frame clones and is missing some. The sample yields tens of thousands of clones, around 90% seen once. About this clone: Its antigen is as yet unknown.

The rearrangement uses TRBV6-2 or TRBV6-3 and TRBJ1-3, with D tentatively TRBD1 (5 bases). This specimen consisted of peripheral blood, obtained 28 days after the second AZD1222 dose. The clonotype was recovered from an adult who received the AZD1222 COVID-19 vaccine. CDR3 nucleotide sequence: TGTGCCAGCAGTCGACAGGGAAACACCATATATTTT. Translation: CASSRQGNTIYF.